Following are 23 T cell receptor beta chains from one sample sequenced in a study of early T cells in non-severe SARS-CoV-2 infection. TCRdb recomputed calls from the 5' RACE reads with MiXCR, one row per CDR3 protein. The sample has more than 90,000 distinct CDR3 sequences, approximately 13% seen once; the top ten hold approximately 2%. The sequenced material came from whole blood. Source of these receptors: an adult who was a healthcare worker with PCR-confirmed SARS-CoV-2 infection or an uninfected control (not recorded which).

The V gene is TRBV29-1, the J gene TRBJ2-3, with D possibly TRBD2 on 6 matching bases. The length of the CDR3 is 12 residues. CDR1 and CDR2 from the germline V gene are SQVTM and ANQGSEA. V lost 8 bases, J lost 3 bases, and 12 bases lay in between. CDR3 coding DNA: TGCAGCACCTATGGGGGGACAGATACGCAGTATTTT. It yields the protein CSTYGGTDTQYF.

The V call is TRBV6-4, the J call TRBJ1-3; D is ambiguous. The CDR3 consists of 14 residues. CDR1 is MRHNA, CDR2 SNTAGT, per germline. Trimming took 8 bases from V and 2 from J, leaving 13 bases between them. CDR3 nucleotides: TGTGCCAGCCCGGACGGAAGGCCTGGAAACACCATATATTTT. This translates into CASPDGRPGNTIYF.

This chain uses TRBV11-2 with TRBJ1-2; unclear D gene. The length of the CDR3 is 14 residues. Per germline, CDR1 SGHAT and CDR2 FQNNGV. Trimming removed 5 bases at V and 6 bases at J, with 16 bases between. The CDR3 region has the DNA TGTGCCAGCAGCAAGGACGTACCGGAAAATGGCTACACCTTC. It is translated as CASSKDVPENGYTF.

This clonotype was counted only a few times. The genes are TRBV28 and TRBJ2-7; the D gene could be TRBD1 or TRBD2 (5 bases each). This CDR3 contains 14 residues. Germline-derived CDR1 and CDR2 are MDHEN and SYDVKM. Between the trimmed V and J ends, which lost 3 bases and 5 bases, there was a span of 14 bases. DNA for the CDR3: TGTGCCAGCAGTTTTGGCAGGGAGTGGAACGAGCAGTACTTC. Protein sequence: CASSFGREWNEQYF.

This clonotype was seen a handful of times. This chain connects TRBV5-4 to TRBJ1-5; no clear D gene. This CDR3 is 16 amino acids long. Germline lookup yields CDR1 SGHNT and CDR2 YYREEE (reference sequence). V was clipped by 4 bases and J by 5 bases, with 19 bases between them. Written as DNA, the CDR3 is TGTGCCAGCAGCCACTCCCCCGGGAGGTCGGATCAGCCCCAGCATTTT. Amino acids: CASSHSPGRSDQPQHF.

This clonotype has a handful of counts. The rearrangement links TRBV11-2 to TRBJ2-3, with D possibly being TRBD2 (7 bases). Germline CDR1 and CDR2: SGHAT and FQNNGV. V dropped 2 bases and J dropped 2 bases, with 11 bases sitting between them. The CDR3 has 15 residues. CDR3: CASSLRGGATDTQYF. The CDR3 nucleotides are TGTGCCAGCAGCTTACGAGGGGGGGCCACAGATACGCAGTATTTT.

There are a few counts of this clonotype. The chain uses TRBV12-3 or TRBV12-4 and TRBJ1-4, with unresolved D. The ends were cut back, 7 bases at V and 1 base at J, with 10 bases in the middle. The CDR3 is 14 residues long. The CDR3 loop is CASKKTLTNEKLFF. The CDR3 DNA follows: TGTGCCAGCAAAAAGACACTAACTAATGAAAAACTGTTTTTT.

The chain carries TRBV7-9 and TRBJ1-2; 9 bases are shared with TRBD1. Per germline, CDR1 SEHNR and CDR2 FQNEAQ (reference sequence). The CDR3 runs to 19 residues. Trimming cost V 5 bases and J 1 base; bases outside gene matches: 17. CDR3 nucleotide sequence: TGTGCCAGCAGCCCCGACCCAGGGACAGGGTCTATCCATAACTATGGCTACACCTTC. Translation gives CASSPDPGTGSIHNYGYTF.

There are many counts of this clonotype. The rearrangement joins TRBV14 to TRBJ2-7; 9 bases are a match to TRBD1. V lost 4 bases and J lost 2; bases outside the gene matches: 9. The CDR3 length is 16 residues. Germline V gives CDR1 SGHDN, CDR2 FVKESK. CDR3 DNA: TGTGCCAGCAGCCCTTCTTACAGGGGGCTTGCCTACGAGCAGTACTTC. Translation gives CASSPSYRGLAYEQYF.

The V and J genes are TRBV29-1 and TRBJ2-3; 7 bases line up with TRBD2. Germline lookup yields CDR1 SQVTM and CDR2 ANQGSEA. V shed 3 bases and J 3 bases; nucleotides not matched to a gene: 6. The CDR3 runs 14 residues. The CDR3 DNA reads TGCAGCGTTGAGGGGGGGAAGGGAACAGATACGCAGTATTTT. Its translation is CSVEGGKGTDTQYF.

The table lists this clonotype with many counts. The genes are TRBV7-9 and TRBJ1-1; D might be TRBD1 (5 bases). This CDR3 is 16 amino acids long. The V and J ends lost 8 bases and 0 bases respectively, with 19 bases between them. Per germline, CDR1 SEHNR and CDR2 FQNEAQ (reference sequence). CDR3 amino acids: CASHAGVGRLNTEAFF. The CDR3 nucleotides are TGTGCCAGCCATGCGGGGGTGGGCAGATTGAACACTGAAGCTTTCTTT. The whole variable domain, filled in from reference TRBV7-9 and TRBJ1-1, reads DTGVSQNPRHKITKRGQNVTFRCDPISEHNRLYWYRQTLGQGPEFLTYFQNEAQLEKSRLLSDRFSAERPKGSFSTLEIQRTEQGDSAMYLCASHAGVGRLNTEAFFGQGTRLTVV.

This clonotype was detected a few times. This sequence joins TRBV7-2 and TRBJ2-3; 8 bases map to TRBD2. V lost 3 bases to trimming and J lost 5 bases; unmatched junction nucleotides: 7. The CDR3 consists of 15 residues. The germline V gene has CDR1 SGHTA and CDR2 FQGNSA. CDR3 bases: TGTGCCAGCAGCTTGGGACTAGATTTCTTAGATACGCAGTATTTT. This codes for CASSLGLDFLDTQYF.

This clonotype occurred many times. V is TRBV4-2 and J is TRBJ1-3, with D hard to call. Per the germline V gene, CDR1 is LGHNA and CDR2 is YNFKEQ. CDR3 length: 14 amino acids. V lost 4 bases to trimming and J lost 0 bases, with 7 bases between them. DNA of the CDR3: TGTGCCAGCAGCCGGGCGGACTCTGGAAACACCATATATTTT. Translated, it gives CASSRADSGNTIYF.

The chain has TRBV7-9 and TRBJ2-1; 7 nucleotides align to TRBD2. The DNA end lines up better with TRBJ2-7; the J call may be wrong. The CDR3 is 15 amino acids. Germline V lookup: CDR1 SEHNR, CDR2 FQNEAQ (reference sequence). For the CDR3, the DNA is TGTGCCAGCACCGCCGGGGGTTTGGTTAGCGGGGAGCAGTACTTC. Translated, it gives CASTAGGLVSGEQYF.

This clonotype was detected only a few times. The chain couples TRBV7-2 to TRBJ1-1; no clear D gene. This CDR3 contains 14 residues. Trimming shortened V by 5 bases and J by 11 bases, and 21 bases separated the two germline ends. Germline V CDR1 and CDR2: SGHTA, FQGNSA. CDR3 in DNA: TGTGCCAGCAGCCCAGTTAGGTTCGGGAAGTCGGCTTTCTTT. It encodes CASSPVRFGKSAFF. The whole variable domain, remainder taken from reference TRBV7-2 and TRBJ1-1, is GAGVSQSPSNKVTEKGKDVELRCDPISGHTALYWYRQSLGQGLEFLIYFQGNSAPDKSGLPSDRFSAERTGGSVSTLTIQRTQQEDSAVYLCASSPVRFGKSAFFGQGTRLTVV.

This clonotype appeared once. The chain employs TRBV7-2 and TRBJ2-1; D is unresolved. Germline V CDR1 and CDR2: SGHTA, FQGNSA. V was pared by 2 bases and J by 2 bases, with 13 bases between. The CDR3 consists of 16 residues. This CDR3 is CASSLTLTVPYNEQFF. The DNA for the CDR3 is TGTGCCAGCAGCTTAACGCTAACCGTCCCCTACAATGAGCAGTTCTTC.

A few counts support this clonotype. This rearrangement joins TRBV29-1 to TRBJ2-4; D is unclear. V gave up 5 bases and J gave up 3 bases, with 5 bases separating them. Looked up from germline, CDR1 is SQVTM and CDR2 is ANQGSEA. The CDR3 has 11 residues. The CDR3 sequence: CSVPLKNIQYF. The CDR3 DNA is TGCAGCGTTCCCCTCAAAAACATTCAGTACTTC.

This clonotype has only a few counts. CDR3 DNA sequence: TGTGCCAGCAGTTTAAGGGTCACCGGGGAGCTGTTTTTT. Amino acids: CASSLRVTGELFF. The rearrangement uses TRBV27 and TRBJ2-2; D not certain. CDR3 size: 13 residues. Trimming left V 2 bases short and J 4 bases short, with 5 bases between. Per germline, CDR1 MNHEY and CDR2 SMNVEV (reference sequence).

This clonotype occurred a few times. This chain connects TRBV24-1 to TRBJ1-1; D ambiguous. Deletions cut 2 bases from V and 4 bases from J, with 10 bases between. Germline CDR1 is KGHDR and CDR2 is SFDVKD. This CDR3 is built from 14 residues. This CDR3 is CATSDSGRATEAFF. The CDR3, as DNA: TGTGCCACCAGTGATTCTGGTAGGGCCACTGAAGCTTTCTTT.

This clonotype was counted between two and nine times. This chain joins TRBV2 and TRBJ2-7, with 9 bases aligning to TRBD2. V lost 8 bases to trimming and J lost 5 bases; unmatched junction nucleotides: 7. The CDR3 spans 13 residues. Looked up from germline, CDR1 is SNHLY and CDR2 is FYNNEI. The DNA for the CDR3 is TGTGCCAGCCGAAGCGGGGGGTCGGACGAGCAGTACTTC. Translating gives CASRSGGSDEQYF.

This clonotype showed up many times. This chain joins TRBV9 and TRBJ1-1; no reliable D call. The CDR3 contains 14 residues. V lost 1 base to trimming and J lost 4 bases, with 11 bases between them. The germline V gene encodes CDR1 SGDLS and CDR2 YYNGEE. CDR3 sequence (DNA): TGTGCCAGCAGCGTAATAGCGGAGGTCACTGAAGCTTTCTTT. This gives the protein CASSVIAEVTEAFF.

This clonotype has at least ten counts. The chain's CDR3 is CASSQGGDRGADTQYF. CDR3 in DNA: TGTGCCAGCAGCCAAGGAGGGGACAGGGGCGCAGATACGCAGTATTTT. This chain connects TRBV4-2 to TRBJ2-3, with 10 bases fitting TRBD1. V lost 1 base to trimming and J lost 4 bases; unmatched junction nucleotides: 5. CDR1 is LGHNA, CDR2 YNFKEQ, per germline. The CDR3 is 16 residues long.

This clonotype has a count of ten or more. The chain links TRBV7-9 to TRBJ2-5, with unresolved D. Germline CDR1 and CDR2: SEHNR and FQNEAQ (reference sequence). This CDR3 is 12 amino acids long. V was cut by 7 bases and J by 1 base, with 7 bases left in between. The CDR3 nucleotides read TGTGCCAGCACCCCCCCCCAAGAGACCCAGTACTTC. It is translated as CASTPPQETQYF. Drawing the rest from reference TRBV7-9 and TRBJ2-5, the complete variable domain is DTGVSQNPRHKITKRGQNVTFRCDPISEHNRLYWYRQTLGQGPEFLTYFQNEAQLEKSRLLSDRFSAERPKGSFSTLEIQRTEQGDSAMYLCASTPPQETQYFGPGTRLLVL.